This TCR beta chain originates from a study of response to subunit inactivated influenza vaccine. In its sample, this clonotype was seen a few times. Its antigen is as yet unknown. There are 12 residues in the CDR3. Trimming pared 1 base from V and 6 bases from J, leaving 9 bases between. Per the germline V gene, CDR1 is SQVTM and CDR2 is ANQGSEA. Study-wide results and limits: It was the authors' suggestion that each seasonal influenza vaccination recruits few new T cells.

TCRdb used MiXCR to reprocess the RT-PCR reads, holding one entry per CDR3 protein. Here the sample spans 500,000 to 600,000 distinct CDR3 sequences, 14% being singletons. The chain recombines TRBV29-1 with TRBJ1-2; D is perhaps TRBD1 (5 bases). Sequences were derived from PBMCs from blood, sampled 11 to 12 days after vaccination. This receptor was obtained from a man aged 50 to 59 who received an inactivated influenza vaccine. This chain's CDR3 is CSVEGREDGYTF. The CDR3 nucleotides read TGCAGCGTTGAAGGCAGGGAAGATGGCTACACCTTC.